The TCR beta chain under discussion was sequenced for a study of CD8+ T cells in alopecia areata. The treatment: oral pan-JAK inhibitor, 5-10 mg twice daily. As the sequencing template, cDNA was produced by extracting RNA and reverse transcribing it. The protocol was immunoSEQ multiplex PCR, while the TCRdb copy is restricted to in-frame clones and leaves out a portion. The table lists some 110,000 clones, about 60% of them singletons. Study conclusions and caveats: Lesional scalp exceeded normal scalp in clonality, especially in alopecia totalis/universalis. Many expanded lesional clones persisted during tofacitinib (in both scalp and blood).

The CDR3 runs to 15 residues. Trimming left V 5 bases short and J 4 bases short, with 18 bases between. Germline assignment: CDR1 MNHNS and CDR2 SASEGT. As for this clone: Its antigen is unidentified.

The material sequenced was CD8+ T cells sorted from blood, taken at week 24, from a patient treated with tofacitinib. The clonotype was recovered from a human donor with alopecia areata. This sequence joins TRBV6-1 and TRBJ2-7; D uncertain. The CDR3 sequence: CASSSQSTDKYEQYF. The CDR3 DNA reads as TGTGCCAGCAGTTCTCAATCGACTGATAAGTACGAGCAGTACTTC.